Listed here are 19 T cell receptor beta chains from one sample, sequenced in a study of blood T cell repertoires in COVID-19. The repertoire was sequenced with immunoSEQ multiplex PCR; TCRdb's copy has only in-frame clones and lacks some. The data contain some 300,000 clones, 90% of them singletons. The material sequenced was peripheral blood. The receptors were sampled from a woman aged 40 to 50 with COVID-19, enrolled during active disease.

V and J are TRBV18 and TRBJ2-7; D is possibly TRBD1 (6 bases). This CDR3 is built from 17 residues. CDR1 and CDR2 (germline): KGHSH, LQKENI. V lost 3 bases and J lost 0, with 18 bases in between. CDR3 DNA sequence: TGTGCCAGCTCACCGATGACGACAGGTTTCCGCTCCTACGAGCAGTACTTC. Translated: CASSPMTTGFRSYEQYF.

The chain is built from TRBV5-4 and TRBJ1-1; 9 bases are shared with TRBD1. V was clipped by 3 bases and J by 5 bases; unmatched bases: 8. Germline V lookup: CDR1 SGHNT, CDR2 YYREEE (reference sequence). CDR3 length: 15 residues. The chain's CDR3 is CASSSTQGARTEAFF. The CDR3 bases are TGTGCCAGCAGCTCCACACAGGGGGCGCGGACTGAAGCTTTCTTT.

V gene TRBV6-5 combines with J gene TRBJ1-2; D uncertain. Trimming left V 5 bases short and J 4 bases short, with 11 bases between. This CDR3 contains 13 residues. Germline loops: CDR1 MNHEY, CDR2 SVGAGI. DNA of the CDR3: TGTGCCAGCAGTCTGAGGTCCGCCTATGGCTACACCTTC. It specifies CASSLRSAYGYTF.

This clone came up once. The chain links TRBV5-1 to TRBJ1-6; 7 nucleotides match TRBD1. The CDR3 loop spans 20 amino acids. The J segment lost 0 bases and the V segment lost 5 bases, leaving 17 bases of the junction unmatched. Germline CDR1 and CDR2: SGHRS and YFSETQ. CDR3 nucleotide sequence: TGCGCCAGCAGATTCGATTCAACACAGGGGACGGGCTCCTATAATTCACCCCTCCACTTT. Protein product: CASRFDSTQGTGSYNSPLHF. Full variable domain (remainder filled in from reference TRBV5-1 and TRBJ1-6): KAGVTQTPRYLIKTRGQQVTLSCSPISGHRSVSWYQQTPGQGLQFLFEYFSETQRNKGNFPGRFSGRQFSNSRSEMNVSTLELGDSALYLCASRFDSTQGTGSYNSPLHFGNGTRLTVT.

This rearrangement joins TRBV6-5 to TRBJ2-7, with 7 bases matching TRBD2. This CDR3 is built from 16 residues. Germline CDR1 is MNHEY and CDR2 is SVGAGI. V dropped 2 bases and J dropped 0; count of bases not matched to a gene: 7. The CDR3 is CASSYGQWGGSYEQYF. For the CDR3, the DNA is TGTGCCAGCAGTTACGGCCAGTGGGGGGGCTCCTACGAGCAGTACTTC.

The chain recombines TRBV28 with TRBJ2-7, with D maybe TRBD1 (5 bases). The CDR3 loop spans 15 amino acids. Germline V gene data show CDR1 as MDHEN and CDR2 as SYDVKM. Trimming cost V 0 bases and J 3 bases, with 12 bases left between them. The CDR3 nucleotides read TGTGCCAGCAGTTTATGGACAGCAAGGAGCTACGAGCAGTACTTC. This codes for CASSLWTARSYEQYF.

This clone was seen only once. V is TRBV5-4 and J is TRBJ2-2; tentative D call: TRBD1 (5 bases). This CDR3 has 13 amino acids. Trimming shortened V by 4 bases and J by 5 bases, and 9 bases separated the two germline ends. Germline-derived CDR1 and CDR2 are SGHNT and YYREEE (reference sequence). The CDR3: CASSKTATGELFF. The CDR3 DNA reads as TGTGCCAGCAGCAAGACAGCAACCGGGGAGCTGTTTTTT. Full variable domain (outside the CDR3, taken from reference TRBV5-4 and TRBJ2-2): ETGVTQSPTHLIKTRGQQVTLRCSSQSGHNTVSWYQQALGQGPQFIFQYYREEENGRGNFPPRFSGLQFPNYSSELNVNALELDDSALYLCASSKTATGELFFGEGSRLTVL.

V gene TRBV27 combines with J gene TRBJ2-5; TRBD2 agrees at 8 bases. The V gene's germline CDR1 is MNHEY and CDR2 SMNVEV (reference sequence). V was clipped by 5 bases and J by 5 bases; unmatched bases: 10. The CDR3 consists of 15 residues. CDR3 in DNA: TGTGCCAGCAGTCCTTACTGGACGGGGGGGGAGACCCAGTACTTC. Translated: CASSPYWTGGETQYF.

The CDR3 here is CASTIFDRNGIEAFF. As DNA, the CDR3 is TGTGCCAGCACCATCTTCGACAGGAATGGTATTGAAGCTTTCTTT. The J gene is TRBJ1-1, the V gene TRBV6-5; D may be TRBD1 (6 bases). The germline V gene has CDR1 MNHEY and CDR2 SVGAGI. V lost 7 bases and J 7 bases, leaving 22 bases between the germline ends. This CDR3 region has 15 residues.

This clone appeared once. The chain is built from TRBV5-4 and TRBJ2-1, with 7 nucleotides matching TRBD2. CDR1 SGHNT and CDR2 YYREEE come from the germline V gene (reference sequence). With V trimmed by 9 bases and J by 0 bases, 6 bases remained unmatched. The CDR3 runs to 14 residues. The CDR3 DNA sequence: TGTGCCACGGGGGAGGGGCCCTCCTACAATGAGCAGTTCTTC. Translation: CATGEGPSYNEQFF.

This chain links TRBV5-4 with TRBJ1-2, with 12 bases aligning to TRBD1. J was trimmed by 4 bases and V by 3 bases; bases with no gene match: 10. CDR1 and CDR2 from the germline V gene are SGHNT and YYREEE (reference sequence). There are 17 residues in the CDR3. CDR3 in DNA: TGTGCCAGCAGCTCCGAAGCGGGGACAGGGGGCATCTATGGCTACACCTTC. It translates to CASSSEAGTGGIYGYTF. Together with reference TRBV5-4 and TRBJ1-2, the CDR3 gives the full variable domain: ETGVTQSPTHLIKTRGQQVTLRCSSQSGHNTVSWYQQALGQGPQFIFQYYREEENGRGNFPPRFSGLQFPNYSSELNVNALELDDSALYLCASSSEAGTGGIYGYTFGSGTRLTVV.

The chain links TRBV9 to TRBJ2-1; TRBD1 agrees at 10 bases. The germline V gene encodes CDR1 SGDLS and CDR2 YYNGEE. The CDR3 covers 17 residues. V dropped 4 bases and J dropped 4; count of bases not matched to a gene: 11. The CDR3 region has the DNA TGTGCCAGCAGCCCCAGGAGGGGGGACAGGGGTTACAATGAGCAGTTCTTC. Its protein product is CASSPRRGDRGYNEQFF.

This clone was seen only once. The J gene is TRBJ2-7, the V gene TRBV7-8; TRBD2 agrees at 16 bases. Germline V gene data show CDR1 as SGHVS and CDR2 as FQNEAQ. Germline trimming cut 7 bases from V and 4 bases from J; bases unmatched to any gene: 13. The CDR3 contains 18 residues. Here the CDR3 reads CASNKRPGLAGGSYEQYF. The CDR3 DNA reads TGTGCCAGCAACAAACGACCGGGACTAGCGGGAGGGTCGTACGAGCAGTACTTC.

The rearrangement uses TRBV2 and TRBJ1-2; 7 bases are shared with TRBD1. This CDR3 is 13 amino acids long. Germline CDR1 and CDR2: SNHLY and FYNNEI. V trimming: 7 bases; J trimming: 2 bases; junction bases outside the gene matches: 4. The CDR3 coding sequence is TGTGCCAGCACGGGACAGAGAAACTATGGCTACACCTTC. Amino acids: CASTGQRNYGYTF.

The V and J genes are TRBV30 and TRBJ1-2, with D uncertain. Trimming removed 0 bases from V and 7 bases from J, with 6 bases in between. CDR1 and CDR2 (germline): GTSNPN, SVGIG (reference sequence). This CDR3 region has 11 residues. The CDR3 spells CAWSVQPGYTF. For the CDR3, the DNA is TGTGCCTGGAGTGTACAGCCTGGCTACACCTTC.

CDR3 DNA: TGTGCCTGGAGTGTTGGAGGCAGGGATACGCAGTATTTT. The encoded protein is CAWSVGGRDTQYF. V usage is TRBV30 and J usage is TRBJ2-3, with D possibly TRBD2 on 5 matching bases. Germline CDR1 is GTSNPN and CDR2 is SVGIG (reference sequence). The CDR3 is 13 amino acids. Trimming removed 0 bases from V and 6 bases from J, with 10 bases in between.

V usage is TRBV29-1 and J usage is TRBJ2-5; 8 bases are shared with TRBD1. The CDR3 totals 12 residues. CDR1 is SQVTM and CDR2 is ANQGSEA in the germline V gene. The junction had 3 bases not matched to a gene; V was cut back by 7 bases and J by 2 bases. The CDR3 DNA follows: TGCAGCGGGGGACAGGTTCAAGAGACCCAGTACTTC. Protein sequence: CSGGQVQETQYF.

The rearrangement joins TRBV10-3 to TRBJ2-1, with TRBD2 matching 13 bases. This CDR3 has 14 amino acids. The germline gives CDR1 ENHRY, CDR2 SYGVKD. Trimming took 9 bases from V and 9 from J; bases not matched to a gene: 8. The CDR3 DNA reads TGTGCCATTAAACTAGCGGGGGGGCAGAGTGAGCAGTTCTTC. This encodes CAIKLAGGQSEQFF.

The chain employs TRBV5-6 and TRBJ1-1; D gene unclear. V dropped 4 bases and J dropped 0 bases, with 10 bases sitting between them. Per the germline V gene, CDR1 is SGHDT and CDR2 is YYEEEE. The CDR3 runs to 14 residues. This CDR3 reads CASSRFYMNTEAFF. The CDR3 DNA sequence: TGTGCCAGCAGCCGTTTTTATATGAACACTGAAGCTTTCTTT.